This TCR beta chain was sequenced in a study of OX40 agonist ivuxolimab in advanced cancers. The overall study: Mean age 60 years, range roughly 23 to 79; 82.7% male.

This CDR3 has 16 amino acids. The V and J ends lost 0 bases and 4 bases respectively, with 15 bases between them. Per germline, CDR1 LNHDA and CDR2 SQIVND (reference sequence). Generated by immunoSEQ multiplex PCR, the TCRdb table keeps only in-frame clones and is missing some. The repertoire holds 57,000 or so clones, with 80% to 85% as singletons. This TCR was recovered from an adult with an advanced solid tumor such as melanoma, head and neck, liver or kidney cancer. The input for sequencing was CD4+ or CD8+ T cells sorted from blood, taken in a trial of the OX40 agonist ivuxolimab. The chain has TRBV19 and TRBJ1-2; D is uncertain. CDR3 coding DNA: TGTGCCAGTAGTATAGACGCCAGGCCGTCCGCCTATGGCTACACCTTC. This encodes CASSIDARPSAYGYTF.